This is a list of T cell receptor beta chains from one sample in a study of T-cell memory formation after mild COVID-19. In TCRdb, the 5' RACE reads were re-called with MiXCR into one record per CDR3 protein. Of 450,000 to 650,000 distinct CDR3 sequences detected, around 21% appear once; the ten largest clones hold around 12%. What was sequenced was PBMCs or a T cell subset sorted from them (not recorded which). These receptors all come from an adult woman who had mild COVID-19 (a few samples of this study predate the infection). Cell type and time point are not known. Both conserved end residues are part of each CDR3. A D gene is named only where the DNA matches it firmly. For some rows the clone size is stated as once, few or many, or as a class when expanded; others skip it.

>once|TRBJ2-2|-|TRBV9
TGTGCCAGCACTTCGGGTTCGAACACCGGGGAGCTGTTTTTT
CASTSGSNTGELFF
>-|TRBJ1-1|-|TRBV5-6
TGTGCCAGCAGCTTGGTGGGAGGCTCCCTTGAAGCTTTCTTT
CASSLVGGSLEAFF
>-|TRBJ1-5|-|TRBV4-1
TGCGCCAGCAGGGGTTTGGGGGAAGGCAATCAGCCCCAGCATTTT
CASRGLGEGNQPQHF
>few|TRBJ2-1|TRBD1|TRBV3-1
TGTGCCAGCAGCGCCGGGACAGGGGGCTCCAATGAGCAGTTCTTC
CASSAGTGGSNEQFF
>few|TRBJ1-3|-|TRBV12-3/TRBV12-4
TGTGCCAGCAGGGACGGAGTCACCATATATTTT
CASRDGVTIYF
>-|TRBJ2-7|-|TRBV25-1
TGTGCCACCAGGGGGGTTACAGGCTCCTACGAGCAGTACTTC
CATRGVTGSYEQYF
>-|TRBJ2-3|TRBD1|TRBV7-9
TGTGCCAGCAGCGCCCTTTCGGGACACAGGGGATACAGCACAGATACGCAGTATTTT
CASSALSGHRGYSTDTQYF
>few|TRBJ2-1|TRBD1|TRBV5-1
TGCGCCAGTGGGACAGACTTTGGGGCCCCTTCCAATGAGCAGTTCTTC
CASGTDFGAPSNEQFF
>few|TRBJ1-4|-|TRBV5-1
TGCGCCAGCAGCTTAGGGTTGATGGATGAAAAACTGTTTTTT
CASSLGLMDEKLFF
>-|TRBJ1-1|-|TRBV20-1
TGCAGTGCTAGAGAACAGCCGGGGAGGAACACTGAAGCTTTCTTT
CSAREQPGRNTEAFF
>few|TRBJ2-3|-|TRBV5-1
TGCGCCAGCAGACAGGCTGGCACAGATACGCAGTATTTT
CASRQAGTDTQYF
>-|TRBJ2-1|TRBD2|TRBV6-5
TGTGCCAGTACCTGGACTAGCGGGAGGGCCCTCGGTGAGCAGTTCTTC
CASTWTSGRALGEQFF
>many|TRBJ2-7|TRBD1|TRBV20-1
TGCAGTGCTTGGGGGACAGGGAGCTCCTACGAGCAGTACTTC
CSAWGTGSSYEQYF
>few|TRBJ1-1|TRBD1|TRBV5-1
TGCGCCAGCAGCTTGGAAGGACAGGGGGTCTCTGAAGCTTTCTTT
CASSLEGQGVSEAFF
>-|TRBJ1-1|-|TRBV7-9
TGTGCCAGCAGCTTGAGCATAACTGAAGCTTTCTTT
CASSLSITEAFF
>few|TRBJ2-1|-|TRBV7-8
TGTGCCAGCAGCTCTCCGATCGGGGACCTCCAAAGGACGAATGAGCAGTTCTTC
CASSSPIGDLQRTNEQFF
>-|TRBJ2-3|-|TRBV7-6
TGTGCCAGCAGCGAACTAGGAGATACGCAGTATTTT
CASSELGDTQYF
>-|TRBJ1-1|-|TRBV5-1
TGCGCCAGCAGCTTGGATGGGAACAGTGAAGCTTTCTTT
CASSLDGNSEAFF
>-|TRBJ2-7|-|TRBV5-5
TGTGCCAGCAGCTTGGAGGCATCGAACGCCTACGAGCAGTACTTC
CASSLEASNAYEQYF
>once|TRBJ1-5|-|TRBV12-3/TRBV12-4
TGTGCCAGCAGTTTCGGGGCAGAGTATAGCAATCAGCCCCAGCATTTT
CASSFGAEYSNQPQHF
>-|TRBJ1-2|-|TRBV6-6
TGTGCCAGCAGTTACGGGAGGGGGGGAGTCTACTATGGCTACACCTTC
CASSYGRGGVYYGYTF
>-|TRBJ2-4|-|TRBV21-1
TGTGCCAGCAGCAAAGGTCCACAGGGGATGGAGATTCACCACTTC
CASSKGPQGMEIHHF
>-|TRBJ2-1|-|TRBV5-1
TGCGCCAGCAGCTTACGGCAGGCCAAGAATGAGCAGTTCTTC
CASSLRQAKNEQFF
>-|TRBJ1-1|-|TRBV15
TGTGCCACCAGCAGAGAGGGGGAGGGTCGGCCTGAAGCTTTCTTT
CATSREGEGRPEAFF
>few|TRBJ2-1|TRBD1|TRBV7-3
TGTGCCAGCAGCTTCCGACAGGGCGGGCTCAATGAGCAGTTCTTC
CASSFRQGGLNEQFF
>-|TRBJ2-1|-|TRBV12-3/TRBV12-4
TGTGCCAGCAGTTTAGCGGAAATGAATGAGCAGTTCTTC
CASSLAEMNEQFF
>few|TRBJ2-7|-|TRBV7-2
TGTGCCAGCAGCTTAAGTCCGGGACTTAACTACGAGCAGTACTTC
CASSLSPGLNYEQYF
>-|TRBJ2-3|TRBD2|TRBV20-1
TGCAGTGCTACGGAGGGACTAGCGGGGGGGCAAGATACGCAGTATTTT
CSATEGLAGGQDTQYF
>-|TRBJ1-1|TRBD1|TRBV19
TGTGCCAGTAGGCCAAGCCAGGGGGACACTGAAGCTTTCTTT
CASRPSQGDTEAFF
>few|TRBJ2-7|-|TRBV4-2
TGTGCCAGCAGCCACCCAGGGAGTTTATCCTACGAGCAGTACTTC
CASSHPGSLSYEQYF
>-|TRBJ2-1|TRBD1|TRBV9
TGTGCCAGCAGCGTAGGGGGACAGAGCTACAATGAGCAGTTCTTC
CASSVGGQSYNEQFF
>-|TRBJ2-6|TRBD1|TRBV7-9
TGTGCCAGCAGCGTTGACAGGGAAGCCCTCTTGGGGGCCAACGTCCTGACTTTC
CASSVDREALLGANVLTF
>-|TRBJ2-1|-|TRBV2
TGTGCCAGCAGCGGGGGACAAAAGAGGGACTACAATGAGCAGTTCTTC
CASSGGQKRDYNEQFF
>few|TRBJ1-5|TRBD1|TRBV4-1
TGCGCCAGCAGCCAAGATCCGGGACAGCCAAATCAGCCCCAGCATTTT
CASSQDPGQPNQPQHF
>few|TRBJ2-7|-|TRBV7-9
TGTGCCGGGGCTGATCTGACCACTTCCTACGAGCAGTACTTC
CAGADLTTSYEQYF
>-|TRBJ2-3|-|TRBV29-1
TGCAGCGTTGATGGGGATACGGGGCGGGGTAGCACAGATACGCAGTATTTT
CSVDGDTGRGSTDTQYF
>few|TRBJ2-7|TRBD1|TRBV30
TGTGCCTGGACAGGGGGCTTCTACGAGCAGTACTTC
CAWTGGFYEQYF
>-|TRBJ1-3|-|TRBV3-1
TGTGCCAGCAGCCAAGAGGGTTACTCTGGAAACACCATATATTTT
CASSQEGYSGNTIYF
>-|TRBJ2-5|TRBD2|TRBV30
TGTGCCGGGGGACTAGCGGGAGAAGAGACCCAGTACTTC
CAGGLAGEETQYF
>-|TRBJ1-2|-|TRBV24-1
TGTGCCACCAGCGCCTCGGGCCATGGCTACACCTTC
CATSASGHGYTF
>few|TRBJ2-5|-|TRBV27
TGTGCCAGCAGTTGGTCGGGGGGCCGCGGTGGGAGCCAGTACTTC
CASSWSGGRGGSQYF
>few|TRBJ2-1|TRBD2|TRBV6-5
TGTGCCAGCAGTTACTCACCTAGCGGGTACGGGTTAAACAATGAGCAGTTCTTC
CASSYSPSGYGLNNEQFF
>few|TRBJ1-1|-|TRBV12-3/TRBV12-4
TGTGCCAGCAGCCCGACTCCCAACACTGAAGCTTTCTTT
CASSPTPNTEAFF
>-|TRBJ2-3|TRBD2|TRBV6-1
TGTGCCAGCAGATTTGGGACTAGCGGGGGCCCCACAGATACGCAGTATTTT
CASRFGTSGGPTDTQYF